This T cell receptor beta chain came from a study of post-analysis software for immune sequencing data. Study-wide results and caveats: There were five or six TRBV segments more frequent in patients than controls, and TRBV5-6, TRBV5-1 and TRBV20-1 were among them. Diversity measured as normalized Chao1 was significantly lower in multiple sclerosis patients than in controls.

Per germline, CDR1 SGHRS and CDR2 YFSETQ. V gave up 4 bases and J gave up 2 bases; unmatched junction bases: 7. This CDR3 has 16 residues. Of note for this clonotype: Its matching antigen is unknown.

TCR beta cDNA libraries had unique molecular identifiers. The T cell input of about 0.9 to 10 million gave approximately 460,000 cDNA molecules. One entry per CDR3 protein, called by TCRdb with MiXCR from the PCR reads. The sample consists of hundreds of thousands of distinct CDR3 sequences, 25% to 30% of them appearing once. The sequenced sample was blood. The sequence was obtained from a girl aged 10 to 17 with multiple sclerosis. V is TRBV5-1 and J is TRBJ2-4; 9 bases are shared with TRBD2. The CDR3 coding sequence is TGCGCCAGCAGCCCCGGGACTAGCTTTCCCAAAAACATTCAGTACTTC. This gives the protein CASSPGTSFPKNIQYF.